The 2 T cell receptor beta chains below come from one sample, sequenced in a study of technical replicates of blood from a handful of donors. Sequencing was performed with immunoSEQ multiplex PCR; in TCRdb, only in-frame clones are kept and a portion is missing. Of some 63,000 clones listed, approximately 87% are singletons. The specimen was PBMCs. The source of these receptors is a human donor in good health. Some clones in this sample may be carry-over from other donors' samples.

This chain joins TRBV5-1 and TRBJ1-1; TRBD1 aligns across 8 bases. Germline CDR1 SGHRS, CDR2 YFSETQ. CDR3 length equals 15 residues. V gave up 0 bases and J gave up 5 bases; unmatched junction bases: 6. The CDR3 reads CASSLAGQGGTEAFF. In nucleotides, the CDR3 is TGCGCCAGCAGCTTGGCCGGACAGGGTGGGACTGAAGCTTTCTTT.

The V and J genes are TRBV7-3 and TRBJ2-3, with TRBD2 matching 8 bases. The CDR3 spans 16 residues. Germline trimming cut 5 bases from V and 2 bases from J; bases unmatched to any gene: 9. Germline-derived CDR1 and CDR2 are SGHTA and FQGTGA. CDR3 loop: CASSIRVAGNTDTQYF. For the CDR3, the DNA is TGTGCCAGCAGCATCCGAGTAGCGGGAAACACAGATACGCAGTATTTT.